This paragraph reports one TCR beta chain. Its antigen is unknown. The sample originates from a study of CD8 T cells in ankylosing spondylitis. Regarding the study as a whole: Disease-linked clones bore a CD8+ phenotype and were relatively rare in peripheral blood.

TCR beta libraries were made by quantitative 5'-RACE with molecular barcodes. From the 5' RACE reads, TCRdb called clonotypes with MiXCR, one entry per CDR3 protein. The table lists under 250,000 distinct CDR3 sequences, under 35% of them singletons. Germline V lookup: CDR1 SGHTA, CDR2 FQGNSA. The CDR3 runs 17 residues. Trimming cost V 2 bases and J 0 bases, with 17 bases left between them. The clonotype was recovered from a male donor with ankylosing spondylitis or in good health (not recorded which). The sequenced sample was blood, either unsorted or a sorted T cell fraction (not recorded which). The chain links TRBV7-2 to TRBJ2-7; D is possibly TRBD2 (5 bases). As DNA, the CDR3 is TGTGCCAGCAGCTTACGGGCGGGCAGTCACAGCTCCTACGAGCAGTACTTC. Amino acid sequence: CASSLRAGSHSSYEQYF.